These 9 T cell receptor beta chains were all obtained from the same sample, sequenced in a study of control samples from healthy donors and cancer patients. Some clones are missing from TCRdb's copy, which holds only in-frame ones; the method was immunoSEQ multiplex PCR. Of some 130,000 clones listed, just under 90% are singletons. The sample consisted of PBMCs. These receptors were taken from a middle-aged man with head and neck cancer.

V usage is TRBV12-3 or TRBV12-4 and J usage is TRBJ2-7; 8 bases align to TRBD1. V lost 6 bases, J lost 1 base, and 2 bases stayed unmatched. The CDR3 runs 13 residues. The CDR3 nucleotides are TGTGCCAGCAGAACAGGGGGGTCCTACGAGCAGTACTTC. Residues: CASRTGGSYEQYF.

This chain uses TRBV5-4 with TRBJ1-2; possible D gene TRBD1, 5 bases. The CDR3 is 14 amino acids. Per germline, CDR1 SGHNT and CDR2 YYREEE (reference sequence). The V end lost 2 bases, the J end lost 1 base, and 9 bases lay between the germline ends. CDR3 region: CASSLETVNYGYTF. For the CDR3, the DNA is TGTGCCAGCAGCTTAGAGACAGTTAACTATGGCTACACCTTC.

The CDR3 reads CASSQEDRAQETQYF. The DNA of the CDR3 is TGTGCCAGCAGCCAAGAGGACAGGGCCCAAGAGACCCAGTACTTC. This sequence joins TRBV4-2 and TRBJ2-5; 8 bases line up with TRBD1. Germline V lookup: CDR1 LGHNA, CDR2 YNFKEQ. This CDR3 contains 15 residues. The V segment lost 0 bases and the J segment 1 base; nucleotides outside the gene matches: 1.

V is TRBV7-9 and J is TRBJ1-3, with D perhaps matching TRBD1 (6 bases). This CDR3 contains 13 residues. Germline lookup yields CDR1 SEHNR and CDR2 FQNEAQ (reference sequence). V lost 8 bases and J 1 base, leaving 9 bases between the germline ends. The CDR3 sequence is CASHQGSGNTIYF. The CDR3 DNA reads TGTGCCAGCCACCAGGGGTCTGGAAACACCATATATTTT.

This clone was seen only a few times. This chain connects TRBV6-2 or TRBV6-3 to TRBJ1-5; no firm D call. Trimming cost V 0 bases and J 0 bases, with 12 bases left between them. The CDR3 has 17 amino acids. Germline lookup yields CDR1 MNHEY and CDR2 SVGEGT. This CDR3 reads CASSYSEGTYSNQPQHF. The CDR3 DNA follows: TGTGCCAGCAGTTACTCAGAGGGAACCTATAGCAATCAGCCCCAGCATTTT.

The chain couples TRBV7-9 to TRBJ2-7; D perhaps matches TRBD2 (5 bases). CDR1 and CDR2 from the germline V gene are SEHNR and FQNEAQ (reference sequence). Trimming took 3 bases from V and 0 from J, leaving 12 bases between them. The CDR3 runs 15 residues. The CDR3 here is CASSFGVRSSYEQYF. The CDR3 DNA follows: TGTGCCAGCAGCTTCGGGGTCAGGTCCTCCTACGAGCAGTACTTC. The full variable domain, completed using reference TRBV7-9 and TRBJ2-7, is DTGVSQNPRHKITKRGQNVTFRCDPISEHNRLYWYRQTLGQGPEFLTYFQNEAQLEKSRLLSDRFSAERPKGSFSTLEIQRTEQGDSAMYLCASSFGVRSSYEQYFGPGTRLTVT.

V usage is TRBV6-5 and J usage is TRBJ2-2; D may be TRBD1 (6 bases). Germline-derived CDR1 and CDR2 are MNHEY and SVGAGI. The CDR3 length is 14 residues. Trimming pared 6 bases from V and 1 base from J, leaving 9 bases between. The CDR3 spells CASRRRGNTGELFF. Here the CDR3 DNA reads TGTGCCAGCAGGCGCAGGGGGAACACCGGGGAGCTGTTTTTT.

The chain is built from TRBV27 and TRBJ2-3; D is perhaps TRBD1 (5 bases). The V gene's germline CDR1 is MNHEY and CDR2 SMNVEV (reference sequence). Trimming pared 5 bases from V and 1 base from J, leaving 7 bases between. The CDR3 is 13 residues long. DNA of the CDR3: TGTGCCAGCAGTCTAGGGGGCACAGATACGCAGTATTTT. Translating gives CASSLGGTDTQYF.

The rearrangement uses TRBV9 and TRBJ2-1; no definite D call. The V gene lost 3 bases and the J gene lost 5 bases, with 15 bases spanning the gap. From germline, CDR1 is SGDLS and CDR2 YYNGEE. The CDR3 has 15 amino acids. This CDR3 is CASSARLEVHNEQFF. CDR3 in DNA: TGTGCCAGCAGCGCTAGACTTGAGGTTCACAATGAGCAGTTCTTC.